What follows are 22 T cell receptor beta chains derived from one specimen sequenced in a study of T cell clones after liver transplantation. Generated by immunoSEQ multiplex PCR, the TCRdb table keeps only in-frame clones and is missing some. The repertoire holds some 120,000 clones, with 75% to 95% as singletons. The input for sequencing was CD4+ T cells from blood, taken 12 months after liver transplant. The receptors were gathered from a human patient who received a liver transplant. The graft donor may have contributed some T cells.

This chain connects TRBV27 to TRBJ2-2; a possible D gene is TRBD1 (5 bases). The CDR3 runs to 13 residues. Trimming stripped 2 bases from V and 6 bases from J, with 7 bases between. The germline V gene has CDR1 MNHEY and CDR2 SMNVEV (reference sequence). CDR3 protein: CASSLVRAGELFF. In DNA, the CDR3 is TGTGCCAGCAGTTTAGTCAGGGCCGGGGAGCTGTTTTTT.

This clone was detected a few times. The chain links TRBV6-6 to TRBJ1-2; D remains ambiguous. V dropped 6 bases and J dropped 7 bases, with 12 bases sitting between them. The CDR3 extends over 12 amino acids. Germline assignment: CDR1 MNHNY and CDR2 SVGAGI (reference sequence). CDR3 in amino acids: CASSRREAGYTF. CDR3 in DNA: TGTGCCAGCAGCCGCCGGGAAGCTGGCTACACCTTC.

The J gene is TRBJ2-2, the V gene TRBV10-1; D is perhaps TRBD2 (5 bases). CDR1 is WNHNN, CDR2 SYGVQD, per germline (reference sequence). This CDR3 is built from 16 residues. V gave up 3 bases and J gave up 7 bases, with 18 bases separating them. CDR3 amino acids: CASSESWAGGGGELFF. DNA for the CDR3: TGCGCCAGCAGTGAAAGTTGGGCAGGAGGTGGCGGGGAGCTGTTTTTT.

This chain joins TRBV15 and TRBJ2-4, with 7 bases identical to TRBD2. V dropped 5 bases and J dropped 0; count of bases not matched to a gene: 4. Germline CDR1 LNHNV, CDR2 YYDKDF (reference sequence). The CDR3 contains 15 residues. The DNA of the CDR3 is TGTGCCACCAGCTCTAGCGGTATAGCCAAAAACATTCAGTACTTC. Residues: CATSSSGIAKNIQYF. The full variable domain, its missing parts supplied by reference TRBV15 and TRBJ2-4, is DAMVIQNPRYQVTQFGKPVTLSCSQTLNHNVMYWYQQKSSQAPKLLFHYYDKDFNNEADTPDNFQSRRPNTSFCFLDIRSPGLGDTAMYLCATSSSGIAKNIQYFGAGTRLSVL.

This chain joins TRBV5-1 and TRBJ2-3, with TRBD2 matching 10 bases. J was trimmed by 5 bases and V by 3 bases; bases with no gene match: 9. The germline V gene has CDR1 SGHRS and CDR2 YFSETQ. There are 16 residues in the CDR3. The CDR3, as DNA: TGCGCCAGCAGCTCGGGAGCGGGAGGGCAGGGAGATACGCAGTATTTT. Translated: CASSSGAGGQGDTQYF.

This clone was detected once. The chain couples TRBV7-6 to TRBJ2-7; D might be TRBD2 (6 bases). The CDR3 has 16 residues. CDR1 and CDR2 (germline): SGHVS, FNYEAQ. Trimming pared 1 base from V and 0 bases from J, leaving 13 bases between. The CDR3 bases are TGTGCCAGCAGCTTAGTTAGCGGAGGTTTCTCCTACGAGCAGTACTTC. It yields the protein CASSLVSGGFSYEQYF.

CDR3 sequence: CASSLERGTGPYEQYF. In DNA form, the CDR3 reads TGTGCCAGCAGCTTAGAGAGGGGGACAGGGCCTTACGAGCAGTACTTC. The V gene is TRBV7-6, the J gene TRBJ2-7; TRBD1 matches at 9 bases. From germline, CDR1 is SGHVS and CDR2 FNYEAQ. Losses at the gene ends were 1 base for V and 4 bases for J; bases not matched to a gene: 8. This CDR3 is built from 16 residues.

This chain uses TRBV10-3 with TRBJ2-5; TRBD2 agrees at 9 bases. CDR3 length equals 17 residues. The germline V gene encodes CDR1 ENHRY and CDR2 SYGVKD. V lost 3 bases, J lost 1 base, and 9 bases stayed unmatched. The CDR3 loop reads CAISDGSSGNFQETQYF. The DNA of the CDR3 is TGTGCCATCAGTGACGGATCTAGCGGGAACTTCCAAGAGACCCAGTACTTC.

The V gene is TRBV11-3, the J gene TRBJ2-3, with 7 bases fitting TRBD2. The CDR3 contains 14 residues. The V gene end was trimmed by 5 bases and the J gene end by 1 base; junction bases not matched to a gene: 3. Per the germline V gene, CDR1 is SGHNT and CDR2 is YENEEA. CDR3 sequence reads: CASSHSGRTDTQYF. CDR3 DNA: TGTGCCAGCAGCCATAGCGGGCGCACAGATACGCAGTATTTT.

V and J are TRBV7-2 and TRBJ2-3; D call uncertain. CDR1 and CDR2 from the germline V gene are SGHTA and FQGNSA. The CDR3 runs 13 residues. Trimming left V 0 bases short and J 6 bases short, with 7 bases between. CDR3 loop: CASSLALGDTQYF. CDR3 DNA sequence: TGTGCCAGCAGCTTAGCTCTGGGGGATACGCAGTATTTT.

This rearrangement joins TRBV11-3 to TRBJ2-3; D is perhaps TRBD2 (5 bases). CDR3 length equals 14 residues. Per germline, CDR1 SGHNT and CDR2 YENEEA. Trimming took off 1 base at V and 2 bases at J, with 7 bases between the two ends. The CDR3 region is CASSLGGDTDTQYF. DNA of the CDR3: TGTGCCAGCAGCTTAGGGGGAGACACAGATACGCAGTATTTT. The full variable domain, its missing parts supplied by reference TRBV11-3 and TRBJ2-3, is EAGVVQSPRYKIIEKKQPVAFWCNPISGHNTLYWYLQNLGQGPELLIRYENEEAVDDSQLPKDRFSAERLKGVDSTLKIQPAELGDSAVYLCASSLGGDTDTQYFGPGTRLTVL.

The chain uses TRBV2 and TRBJ2-7; the match to TRBD2 covers 13 bases. This CDR3 contains 15 residues. V shed 2 bases and J 6 bases; nucleotides not matched to a gene: 4. The germline V gene encodes CDR1 SNHLY and CDR2 FYNNEI. The CDR3 is CASSETSGRAAEQYF. CDR3 DNA: TGTGCCAGCAGTGAAACTAGCGGGAGGGCCGCCGAGCAGTACTTC. Based on the CDR3 plus reference TRBV2 and TRBJ2-7, the full variable domain is EPEVTQTPSHQVTQMGQEVILRCVPISNHLYFYWYRQILGQKVEFLVSFYNNEISEKSEIFDDQFSVERPDGSNFTLKIRSTKLEDSAMYFCASSETSGRAAEQYFGPGTRLTVT.

This clone was observed a single time. V usage is TRBV23-1 and J usage is TRBJ2-3, with D uncertain. TRBV23-1 qualifies as an ORF whose function is uncertain. Trimming removed 5 bases from V and 2 bases from J, with 8 bases in between. The length of the CDR3 is 13 residues. The CDR3 here is CASSGYHTDTQYF. The DNA for the CDR3 is TGCGCCAGCAGTGGGTATCACACAGATACGCAGTATTTT.

The gene calls are TRBV28 and TRBJ1-4, with 8 bases aligning to TRBD1. The junction had 10 bases not matched to a gene; V was cut back by 5 bases and J by 8 bases. CDR3 length equals 15 residues. Germline loops: CDR1 MDHEN, CDR2 SYDVKM. CDR3: CASSPPGQAEEKLFF. CDR3 nucleotide sequence: TGTGCCAGCAGTCCACCGGGACAGGCGGAAGAAAAACTGTTTTTT.

The chain is built from TRBV27 and TRBJ1-3, with 10 bases fitting TRBD1. V was clipped by 4 bases and J by 4 bases; unmatched bases: 22. This CDR3 is 21 amino acids long. Germline V gives CDR1 MNHEY, CDR2 SMNVEV (reference sequence). CDR3 protein: CASSSRPRPGQGLIGGNTIYF. As DNA, the CDR3 is TGTGCCAGCAGTTCAAGACCTCGACCGGGACAGGGGCTTATCGGAGGAAACACCATATATTTT.

V usage is TRBV27 and J usage is TRBJ2-7, with D perhaps TRBD1 or TRBD2 (5 bases each). Trimming took 4 bases from V and 1 from J, leaving 8 bases between them. From germline, CDR1 is MNHEY and CDR2 SMNVEV (reference sequence). The CDR3 runs 13 residues. CDR3 in amino acids: CASSWGTSYEQYF. The CDR3 nucleotides are TGTGCCAGCAGTTGGGGGACGTCCTACGAGCAGTACTTC.

The chain links TRBV7-3 to TRBJ2-1; 10 bases map to TRBD2. V shed 8 bases, J shed 8 bases, and the junction held 9 bases outside the gene matches. The CDR3 extends over 14 amino acids. Germline values: CDR1 SGHTA, CDR2 FQGTGA. The CDR3 sequence: CASGLAGVEDEQFF. CDR3 DNA sequence: TGTGCCAGCGGTCTAGCGGGAGTGGAGGATGAGCAGTTCTTC.

This chain links TRBV11-3 with TRBJ2-3, with 8 bases fitting TRBD2. The germline V gene encodes CDR1 SGHNT and CDR2 YENEEA. The CDR3 is 17 amino acids. After removal of 1 base from V and 8 bases from J, the junction contained 14 bases not matched to a gene. CDR3 sequence reads: CASSLGASGPLYGTQYF. The CDR3 nucleotides read TGTGCCAGCAGCTTAGGGGCTAGCGGGCCCCTCTACGGTACGCAGTATTTT.

The rearrangement links TRBV11-3 to TRBJ2-3; D is perhaps TRBD2 (7 bases). Germline V gene sequence: CDR1 SGHNT, CDR2 YENEEA. Trimming pared 0 bases from V and 3 bases from J, leaving 13 bases between. There are 16 residues in the CDR3. CDR3 sequence reads: CASSLDLGGQTDTQYF. DNA of the CDR3: TGTGCCAGCAGCTTAGATCTCGGGGGGCAGACAGATACGCAGTATTTT.

The V call is TRBV7-9, the J call TRBJ1-1; the D gene is possibly TRBD1 (5 bases). Trimming stripped 5 bases from V and 6 bases from J, with 16 bases between. The CDR3 is 14 amino acids. CDR1 and CDR2 (germline): SEHNR, FQNEAQ (reference sequence). CDR3 bases: TGTGCCAGCAGCCCCAGGGAGATTAGCTCTGAAGCTTTCTTT. Its translation is CASSPREISSEAFF.

The V gene is TRBV16, the J gene TRBJ2-7; possibly TRBD1 for D (7 bases). V lost 2 bases and J lost 6, with 17 bases in between. The CDR3 spans 15 residues. The germline V gene encodes CDR1 KGHSY and CDR2 FQNENV. The CDR3 here is CASSQRGGGASEQYF. In DNA form, the CDR3 reads TGTGCCAGCAGCCAACGAGGAGGGGGCGCATCCGAGCAGTACTTC.

J is TRBJ1-3 and V is TRBV4-2; D is possibly TRBD1 (5 bases). CDR3 length: 16 amino acids. Per germline, CDR1 LGHNA and CDR2 YNFKEQ. The ends were cut back, 1 base at V and 8 bases at J, with 18 bases in the middle. In DNA form, the CDR3 reads TGTGCCAGCAGCCAAGCCGGTACGGGAGGGGAGTACACCATATATTTT. Residues: CASSQAGTGGEYTIYF.